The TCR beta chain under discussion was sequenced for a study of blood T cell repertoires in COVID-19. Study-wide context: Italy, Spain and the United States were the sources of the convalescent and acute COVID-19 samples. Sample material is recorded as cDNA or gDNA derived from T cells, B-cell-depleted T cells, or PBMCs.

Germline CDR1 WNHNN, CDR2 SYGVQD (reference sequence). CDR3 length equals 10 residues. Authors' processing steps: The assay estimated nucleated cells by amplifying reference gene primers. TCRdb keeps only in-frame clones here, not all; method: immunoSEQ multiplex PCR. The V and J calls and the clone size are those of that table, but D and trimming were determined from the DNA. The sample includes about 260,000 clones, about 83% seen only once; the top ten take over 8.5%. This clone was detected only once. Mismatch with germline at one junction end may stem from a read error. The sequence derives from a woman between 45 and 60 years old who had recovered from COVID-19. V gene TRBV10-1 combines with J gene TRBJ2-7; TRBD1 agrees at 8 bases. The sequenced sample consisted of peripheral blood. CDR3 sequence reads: CATPARDRNF. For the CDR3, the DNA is TGCGCCACCCCCGCCCGGGACAGGAACTTC.